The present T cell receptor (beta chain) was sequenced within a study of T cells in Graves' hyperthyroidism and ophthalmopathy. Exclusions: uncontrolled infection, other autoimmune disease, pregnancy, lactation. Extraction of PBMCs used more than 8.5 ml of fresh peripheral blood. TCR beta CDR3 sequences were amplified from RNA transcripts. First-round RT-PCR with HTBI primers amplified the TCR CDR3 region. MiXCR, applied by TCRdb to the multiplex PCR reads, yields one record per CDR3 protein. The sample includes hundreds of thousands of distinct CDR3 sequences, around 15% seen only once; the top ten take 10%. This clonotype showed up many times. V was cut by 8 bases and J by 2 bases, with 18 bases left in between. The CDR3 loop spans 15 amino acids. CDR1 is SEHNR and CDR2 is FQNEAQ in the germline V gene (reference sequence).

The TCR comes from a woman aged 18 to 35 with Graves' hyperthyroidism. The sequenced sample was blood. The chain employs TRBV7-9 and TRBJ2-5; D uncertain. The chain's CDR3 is CASSTPPYPQETQYF. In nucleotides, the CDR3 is TGTGCCAGCTCCACCCCCCCCTACCCGCAAGAGACCCAGTACTTC.